This record concerns one TCR beta chain sequence. Its antigen remains unknown. These data are taken from a study of cytomegalovirus exposure and HLA in healthy donors. Study-wide results and caveats: In an earlier analysis, most TCR beta V segments were productive about 90% or about 30% of the time. Several top significant clusters appeared, in a later analysis, to be linked to common viral pathogens.

The CDR3 totals 16 residues. Germline V lookup: CDR1 SGHNT, CDR2 YYREEE (reference sequence). V lost 4 bases, J lost 2 bases, and 9 bases stayed unmatched. The study ran its PCR with 60 Vbeta and 13 Jbeta primers. Profiled with immunoSEQ multiplex PCR; TCRdb holds only in-frame clones, not every one. This table holds about 120,000 clones, around 67% found once. This rearrangement joins TRBV5-4 to TRBJ2-5; TRBD2 agrees at 9 bases. Sequencing input: PBMCs. This clonotype was sampled from a woman aged 40 to 50 in good health and CMV-seronegative. The CDR3 nucleotides read TGTGCCAGCAGCCCCGCGGGGGGGCCGAGTCAAGAGACCCAGTACTTC. Protein sequence: CASSPAGGPSQETQYF.